This T cell receptor (beta chain) was recovered during a study of chemoradiotherapy in HPV16-positive cancers. The table came from immunoSEQ multiplex PCR; TCRdb's copy has only in-frame clones and leaves some out. The table lists thousands of clones, roughly 80% of them singletons. Over chemoradiotherapy, repertoires were sampled more than once. Study-wide findings and caveats: Candidate HPV-specific clones and E7-related TCR motifs grew in tumor during treatment.

This clone was counted once. Its antigen is still unknown. In germline, CDR1 is SGHTA, CDR2 FQGNSA. V gave up 2 bases and J gave up 5 bases, with 13 bases separating them. The CDR3 has 15 residues. The sequence was collected from a human donor with HPV-associated anogenital cancer. The specimen was tumor tissue, collected from a patient who underwent chemoradiotherapy. The rearrangement links TRBV7-2 to TRBJ1-5, with TRBD1 as a possible D gene (6 bases). This chain's CDR3 is CASSLRAGVDQPQHF. The CDR3 DNA follows: TGTGCCAGCAGCTTACGGGCAGGGGTGGATCAGCCCCAGCATTTT.